The text below deals with one T cell receptor beta chain. The antigen is unknown. At one boundary the junction diverges from the germline segment, which might be a read error. This record belongs to a study of post-analysis software for immune sequencing data. Study-wide points: Batch-mates among the samples co-clustered strongly by F measure. Controls' normalized Chao1 diversity significantly exceeded that of multiple sclerosis patients. A handful of TRBV segments (TRBV5-6, TRBV5-1 and TRBV20-1 among them) occurred more frequently in patients than in controls.

Germline assignment: CDR1 SSHAT and CDR2 FNYEAQ (reference sequence). This CDR3 spans 15 amino acids. Included in the TCR beta cDNA libraries were unique molecular identifiers. TCRdb recomputed calls from the PCR reads with MiXCR, one row per CDR3 protein. The table has 450,000 or so distinct CDR3 sequences, around 40% seen once. The clonotype comes from a girl between 5 and 17 years old with multiple sclerosis. Sequenced: blood. V and J are TRBV7-7 and TRBJ2-3, with TRBD2 matching 10 bases. CDR3 DNA sequence: TGTGCTAGCAGCTTAACTAGCGGGGACACAGATACGCGGTATTTT. It encodes CASSLTSGDTDTRYF.